This TCR beta chain originates from a study of cytomegalovirus exposure and HLA in healthy donors listed by TCRdb under 2017. For the study in its entirety: In an earlier analysis of around 540 of the donors, around 290 Gb of sequence data and about 110 million unique TCR beta sequences from about 190 million T cells were reported. Roughly 300 gigabases of sequencing data and 70 million to 100 million unique TCR sequences made up an early release that covered some 640 HLA-typed donors. Of the roughly 390 genotyped donors, over 65% fell in the genetic ancestry cluster associated with self-reported Caucasian donors. The study was designed to test whether signatures of past pathogen exposure could be identified by cataloging public T cell receptors. Using immunosequencing, the study profiled T cell repertoires from 550 to 750 subjects and related those repertoires to cytomegalovirus serostatus. A separate validation cohort of approximately 120 different subjects was used in addition to the 666-subject first cohort. To predict cytomegalovirus infection status, the study brought together high-throughput TCR immunosequencing, statistical association of individual TCRs with disease status, and machine learning. A later analysis re-analyzed previously published TCR beta repertoires from several hundred donors and added high-resolution HLA genotyping to study TCR occurrence patterns. The later analysis used no new phenotypic data to find candidate immune exposures, relying instead on TCR beta sequences and their occurrence across donors. In an earlier analysis of around 540 of the donors, high-throughput TCR beta sequencing was used to judge whether each TCR beta V gene segment behaved as functional or pseudogenic. Alongside the repertoire data, information on donor age, sex, ethnicity and CMV serostatus was compiled. A later genetic analysis used genome-wide SNP genotypes for 398 of the 666 donors, treating that subset as a discovery cohort. Every repertoire in the discovery cohort had been generated on one and the same sequencing platform. HLA typing covered class I and class II loci at four-digit resolution. Typing coverage varied by locus: about 620-630 donors for A, B, C, DRB1 and DQB1; approximately 520 for DQA1; more than 600 for DPA1; approximately 490 for DPB1. About 5 DR-DQ haplotypes were handled as single units for association and clustering, since linkage in the cohort was strong. Among 300 to 500 genotyped donors of the cohort, an average of roughly 230,000 unique TCR beta nucleotide sequences was sequenced per donor, of which approximately 18% were non-productive.

This clone was seen a handful of times. The specificity of this receptor is unknown. No per-base quality is available; no much larger clone lies one base away. In the germline V gene (reference sequence), CDR1 corresponds to PRHDT and CDR2 to FYEKMQ. The CDR3, from cysteine to phenylalanine, totals 15 residues. Only the CDR3 DNA is retained, 45 bases long and in frame from the first base. V gives up 2 bases and J gives up 0 bases, and the segment between their germline ends measures 9 bases. In total, approximately 610 healthy bone marrow donors made up the cohort. At the time of sampling, all cohort members were nominally healthy, though unrecorded immune exposures were likely present. The donor was CMV seronegative and was included in the group of approximately 350 seronegative cohort members. A peripheral blood sample was collected from each donor, and TCR beta sequencing was performed on peripheral blood mononuclear cells. The Qiagen DNeasy Blood Extraction Kit was used to extract genomic DNA from the blood cell samples.

Libraries were made using the immunoSEQ multiplex PCR assay. A mixture of 60 forward primers for TCR Vbeta segments and 13 reverse primers for TCR Jbeta segments was used in the multiplex PCR. The CDR3 region of rearranged TCR beta genes was amplified from genomic DNA with a multiplex PCR assay. The Illumina HiSeq System was used to sequence the amplified TCR beta libraries as 87-base-pair reads. Concerning the study's data processing: A later analysis counted approximately 74 million unique TCR beta chains across the 666 repertoires, and 9.5 million to 11 million of these chains were shared by at least two donors. Raw reads were error-corrected and collapsed into unique sequences by a nearest-neighbor algorithm in which closely related sequences were merged to remove PCR and sequencing errors. CDR3 sequences were aligned to IMGT reference sequences to assign V, D and J gene segments. For a sequence to be retained, a match of at least six nucleotides to both a V gene segment and a J gene segment was required. Rearrangements were called productive when the CDR3 lacked stop codons and stayed in frame with V and J; all others were non-productive. Following IMGT convention, CDR3 was defined as the stretch from the second conserved V-encoded cysteine up to the conserved J-encoded phenylalanine. The earlier analysis of some 550 of the donors excluded any sequence lacking an unambiguous match to a single V gene segment. An earlier analysis of 587 of the donors called V segments functional above 56.7% productive rearrangements and segregating when the between-donor standard deviation exceeded 5%. A statistical classification framework was developed to diagnose cytomegalovirus status using the catalog of TCR beta chain sequences. V and J gene assignment, in a later analysis, came from comparing TCR nucleotide sequences with IMGT/GENE-DB human TR gene sequences. A later analysis assigned CDR3 sequences and most-parsimonious VDJ recombination scenarios with the TCRdist pipeline. A later analysis defined each TCR beta chain by its CDR3 amino acid sequence plus V-gene family, and excluded reads lacking a unique V-gene family. As a way to deal with suspected cross-contamination and a sequencing artifact, a later analysis dropped more than 500 nucleotide sequences that were highly shared and had low generation probability. A later analysis calculated a clonal expansion index for each public chain from normalized within-repertoire ranks of inferred template counts. In a later analysis, generation probabilities were computed using a VDJ recombination model fitted to out-of-frame rearrangements, and the results were checked against IGoR. In a later analysis, TCR-TCR, TCR-HLA and TCR-CMV co-occurrence was scored with hypergeometric tests, and a repertoire-size bias correction was applied to TCR pairs. A later analysis estimated false discovery rates by permuting HLA or CMV assignments 20 times. In a later analysis, co-occurring TCRs were grouped using DBSCAN, with TCRdist sequence similarity added in when clustering inside HLA-allele-positive subsets. Repertoires with fewer than 30,000 or more than 120,000 public chains, plus five repertoires with anomalous nucleotide sharing, were excluded from co-occurrence clustering. TCRdb took over this immuneACCESS table, retaining in-frame rearrangements with V and J assigned. Such tables are incomplete; in checked studies, under half of the missing clones stem from an unresolved V gene, and the remainder is unexplained. The DNA gave D and trimming, while V, J and clone size come from that table. This sample has 120,000 to 150,000 clones in its table, and around 75% of those were observed once. Of the sample, about 3.1% falls within the top ten clones.

Findings and caveats that apply to the study as a whole: A later analysis associated 15,000 to 20,000 TCR beta sequences with specific HLA alleles at a false discovery rate of 0.05. Compared with equally common non-associated chains, HLA-associated TCR beta chains in a later analysis were more clonally expanded and had lower generation probabilities. In both the original and validation cohorts, the classifier was reported to diagnose cytomegalovirus status with high specificity and sensitivity. In a later analysis, the rate of TCR association differed among HLA loci, with DRB1 alleles having the most associated TCRs and HLA-C alleles having the fewest. The sequencing pipeline was judged likely to have produced a cluster of highly shared sequence variants as a technical artifact. Approximately 16 rarely observed V segments, including chromosome 9 orphons, were excluded from the earlier analysis of several hundred of the donors because counts were too low. A further reported finding was that TCR beta sequences accurately predicted the HLA-A and HLA-B alleles for most subjects in the first cohort. In vitro tests confirmed that a few of the cytomegalovirus-associated TCR beta chains recognize cytomegalovirus antigens. According to a later analysis, parvovirus B19, influenza, CMV and Epstein-Barr virus appeared linked to several top co-occurrence clusters. The 87-base-pair reads could not distinguish some IMGT-functional V segments, including TRBV6-2 and TRBV6-3, so those segments were excluded. An earlier analysis of some 560 of the donors showed that most TCR beta V segments appeared in productive rearrangements either about 90% or about 30% of the time, which broadly matched IMGT annotations. A later genetic analysis reported fewer N-insertions in productive TCRs among donors in an Asian-associated ancestry cluster than the roughly 700-donor mean. A total of fewer than 200 TCR beta chains were listed by the study as associated with cytomegalovirus. When HLA alleles, especially DR and DQ, strongly co-occurred, TCR associations were difficult to assign to individual alleles. Only TCR beta chains were sequenced in this cohort, and the absence of alpha or paired-chain data limited detectable features. Correlated functional status among segregating V segments might be attributable to linkage disequilibrium, but an unknown experimental factor could not be ruled out. Across donors, most TCR sequences were observed very rarely, whereas some public TCRs were present in many individuals. HLA typing was unavailable for some donors at each locus, so association tests used only the typed subset. Most CMV-associated TCR beta chains appeared to be HLA-restricted in a later analysis, and the HLA associations seemed to be driven largely by CMV exposure. Immune exposure information for the cohort was limited to CMV serostatus. Roughly uniform sequencing depth across donors was assumed in presence/absence analyses, although this assumption may not hold. The authors suggested that the approach could potentially be generalized to other disease states and immunological phenotypes. In a later genetic analysis, a missense DCLRE1C variant was associated with V-gene and J-gene trimming of TCR beta chains, and the association was replicated in an independent cohort.

Sequencing input: PBMCs. The chain is made from TRBV13 and TRBJ2-3; the D gene is unclear. The TCR was taken from a man between 35 and 55 years old in good health and CMV-seronegative. The CDR3 reads CASSLKLYSTDTQYF. The nucleotides read TGTGCCAGCAGCTTAAAACTGTACAGCACAGATACGCAGTATTTT.